The rows below give T cell receptor beta chains drawn from one sample of a study of CD8+ T cells in alopecia areata. The table came from immunoSEQ multiplex PCR; TCRdb's copy has only in-frame clones and leaves some out. The data hold 180,000 or so clones, with about 61% observed a single time. The input for sequencing was CD4+ T cells sorted from blood, taken at approximately week 55, from a patient treated with tofacitinib. These receptors were taken from a human donor with alopecia areata. Each CDR3 is given with its conserved first and last residue. The order of the fields is J gene, D gene, clone size, V gene, CDR3 protein, CDR3 DNA. A D gene is named only where the DNA matches it firmly. A clone size is listed for some rows: how often the clone was seen (once, few, many), or a class if it is expanded.

J gene: TRBJ2-5
D gene: NA
clone size: NA
V gene: TRBV7-7
CDR3 protein: CASSSPGFGETRYF
CDR3 DNA: TGTGCTAGCAGCTCCCCGGGATTCGGGGAGACCCGGTACTTC

J gene: TRBJ2-5
D gene: TRBD1
clone size: NA
V gene: TRBV29-1
CDR3 protein: CSVDDREETQYF
CDR3 DNA: TGCAGCGTAGATGACAGGGAGGAGACCCAGTACTTC

J gene: TRBJ2-2
D gene: TRBD1
clone size: NA
V gene: TRBV15
CDR3 protein: CATSRDPTGNAGELFF
CDR3 DNA: TGTGCCACCAGCAGAGACCCGACAGGGAACGCCGGGGAGCTGTTTTTT

J gene: TRBJ2-5
D gene: NA
clone size: once
V gene: TRBV12-5
CDR3 protein: CASGLSSTQYF
CDR3 DNA: TGTGCTAGTGGTTTGTCCTCGACCCAGTACTTC

J gene: TRBJ1-1
D gene: NA
clone size: NA
V gene: TRBV7-9
CDR3 protein: CASSGTIRQANTEAFF
CDR3 DNA: TGTGCCAGCAGTGGGACGATAAGACAGGCGAACACTGAAGCTTTCTTT

J gene: TRBJ1-1
D gene: NA
clone size: NA
V gene: TRBV6-1
CDR3 protein: CASSESITEAFF
CDR3 DNA: TGTGCCAGCAGTGAAAGCATTACTGAAGCTTTCTTT

J gene: TRBJ2-4
D gene: NA
clone size: NA
V gene: TRBV29-1
CDR3 protein: CSVTLSTGAKYF
CDR3 DNA: TGCAGCGTTACCCTTTCGACAGGAGCAAAGTACTTC

J gene: TRBJ1-6
D gene: NA
clone size: NA
V gene: TRBV10-2
CDR3 protein: CASSEGSGVDSPLHF
CDR3 DNA: TGCGCCAGCAGTGAGGGCAGTGGGGTGGATTCACCCCTCCACTTT

J gene: TRBJ1-2
D gene: NA
clone size: NA
V gene: TRBV6-5
CDR3 protein: CASSYGISGYGYTF
CDR3 DNA: TGTGCCAGCAGTTACGGCATATCAGGGTATGGCTACACCTTC

J gene: TRBJ2-2
D gene: NA
clone size: once
V gene: TRBV7-9
CDR3 protein: CASSSPRESPGELFF
CDR3 DNA: TGTGCCAGCAGCTCCCCCCGGGAGAGCCCCGGGGAGCTGTTTTTT

J gene: TRBJ2-1
D gene: NA
clone size: NA
V gene: TRBV19
CDR3 protein: CASSIQARYEQFF
CDR3 DNA: TGTGCCAGTAGTATTCAAGCCAGATACGAGCAGTTCTTC

J gene: TRBJ1-6
D gene: NA
clone size: NA
V gene: TRBV30
CDR3 protein: CACGAVYNSPLHF
CDR3 DNA: TGTGCCTGTGGGGCAGTTTATAATTCACCCCTCCACTTT

J gene: TRBJ2-5
D gene: NA
clone size: few
V gene: TRBV5-1
CDR3 protein: CASRKQETQYF
CDR3 DNA: TGCGCCAGTAGGAAGCAAGAGACCCAGTACTTC

J gene: TRBJ2-5
D gene: NA
clone size: once
V gene: TRBV11-2
CDR3 protein: CASGWGETQYF
CDR3 DNA: TGTGCCAGCGGGTGGGGAGAGACCCAGTACTTC

J gene: TRBJ1-1
D gene: NA
clone size: NA
V gene: TRBV7-9
CDR3 protein: CASSLRQPNTEAFF
CDR3 DNA: TGTGCCAGCAGCTTGAGACAGCCTAACACTGAAGCTTTCTTT

J gene: TRBJ2-2
D gene: NA
clone size: NA
V gene: TRBV6-1
CDR3 protein: CAIPTGGPNTGELFF
CDR3 DNA: TGTGCCATCCCAACCGGGGGTCCGAACACCGGGGAGCTGTTTTTT

J gene: TRBJ2-5
D gene: NA
clone size: NA
V gene: TRBV5-1
CDR3 protein: CASSLGPGDQETQYF
CDR3 DNA: TGCGCCAGCAGCTTGGGGCCAGGGGACCAAGAGACCCAGTACTTC

J gene: TRBJ2-7
D gene: NA
clone size: NA
V gene: TRBV5-1
CDR3 protein: CASSLSGEVYYEQYF
CDR3 DNA: TGCGCCAGCAGCCTCTCAGGGGAGGTCTACTACGAGCAGTACTTC

J gene: TRBJ2-5
D gene: NA
clone size: few
V gene: TRBV29-1
CDR3 protein: CSVDNPSRETQYF
CDR3 DNA: TGCAGCGTTGATAATCCGTCAAGGGAGACCCAGTACTTC

J gene: TRBJ2-7
D gene: TRBD2
clone size: NA
V gene: TRBV4-2
CDR3 protein: CASSQEAGTSGGYEQYF
CDR3 DNA: TGTGCCAGCAGCCAAGAAGCCGGGACTAGCGGGGGGTACGAGCAGTACTTC

J gene: TRBJ1-5
D gene: NA
clone size: NA
V gene: TRBV2
CDR3 protein: CASSDRDLSQPQHF
CDR3 DNA: TGTGCCAGCAGTGACAGGGACCTAAGTCAGCCCCAGCATTTT

J gene: TRBJ2-4
D gene: NA
clone size: few
V gene: TRBV28
CDR3 protein: CASTVGVTKNIQYF
CDR3 DNA: TGTGCCAGCACTGTTGGCGTAACCAAAAACATTCAGTACTTC

J gene: TRBJ1-6
D gene: NA
clone size: NA
V gene: TRBV11-2
CDR3 protein: CASSFDPGPNSPLHF
CDR3 DNA: TGTGCCAGCAGCTTCGATCCGGGCCCTAATTCACCCCTCCACTTT

J gene: TRBJ1-4
D gene: NA
clone size: NA
V gene: TRBV4-2
CDR3 protein: CASSPWGRQGANEKLFF
CDR3 DNA: TGTGCCAGCAGCCCCTGGGGACGGCAGGGAGCTAATGAAAAACTGTTTTTT

J gene: TRBJ1-2
D gene: NA
clone size: NA
V gene: TRBV7-2
CDR3 protein: CASSLGVDGYTF
CDR3 DNA: TGTGCCAGCAGCTTGGGGGTAGATGGCTACACCTTC

J gene: TRBJ2-7
D gene: NA
clone size: once
V gene: TRBV6-5
CDR3 protein: CASSRSRGYEQYF
CDR3 DNA: TGTGCCAGCAGTAGGTCGCGGGGCTACGAGCAGTACTTC

J gene: TRBJ2-2
D gene: NA
clone size: NA
V gene: TRBV19
CDR3 protein: CASTPHPLGGADGTGELFF
CDR3 DNA: TGTGCCAGTACTCCCCACCCTCTGGGGGGGGCAGATGGCACCGGGGAGCTGTTTTTT

J gene: TRBJ2-7
D gene: NA
clone size: few
V gene: TRBV29-1
CDR3 protein: CSVMGGYEQYF
CDR3 DNA: TGCAGCGTGATGGGGGGATACGAGCAGTACTTC

J gene: TRBJ1-1
D gene: TRBD1
clone size: many
V gene: TRBV2
CDR3 protein: CAGRGQGGTEAFF
CDR3 DNA: TGTGCCGGTCGGGGACAGGGAGGGACTGAAGCTTTCTTT

J gene: TRBJ2-2
D gene: TRBD1
clone size: NA
V gene: TRBV29-1
CDR3 protein: CSAPGTGDTGELFF
CDR3 DNA: TGCAGCGCCCCGGGGACAGGTGACACCGGGGAGCTGTTTTTT

J gene: TRBJ2-7
D gene: NA
clone size: NA
V gene: TRBV6-1
CDR3 protein: CASSESGRGLGEQYF
CDR3 DNA: TGTGCCAGCAGTGAATCCGGACGGGGTTTGGGGGAGCAGTACTTC

J gene: TRBJ2-5
D gene: NA
clone size: few
V gene: TRBV29-1
CDR3 protein: CSVVPARGGETQYF
CDR3 DNA: TGCAGCGTTGTCCCGGCCAGGGGTGGCGAGACCCAGTACTTC

J gene: TRBJ2-7
D gene: NA
clone size: NA
V gene: TRBV21-1
CDR3 protein: CASSKGSGEVRYEQYF
CDR3 DNA: TGTGCCAGCAGCAAAGGTAGTGGGGAGGTCCGCTACGAGCAGTACTTC

J gene: TRBJ2-7
D gene: TRBD2
clone size: NA
V gene: TRBV5-4
CDR3 protein: CASSLDGGGEQYF
CDR3 DNA: TGTGCCAGCAGCTTGGACGGGGGGGGCGAGCAGTACTTC

J gene: TRBJ1-1
D gene: NA
clone size: NA
V gene: TRBV30
CDR3 protein: CAWSGIRRAEAFF
CDR3 DNA: TGTGCCTGGAGTGGGATAAGGAGGGCTGAAGCTTTCTTT

J gene: TRBJ1-4
D gene: TRBD1
clone size: many
V gene: TRBV5-1
CDR3 protein: CASSWAGQGDEKLFF
CDR3 DNA: TGCGCCAGCAGCTGGGCGGGACAGGGAGATGAAAAACTGTTTTTT

J gene: TRBJ2-7
D gene: NA
clone size: once
V gene: TRBV6-5
CDR3 protein: CASSYRSEQYF
CDR3 DNA: TGTGCCAGCAGTTACCGTAGCGAGCAGTACTTC

J gene: TRBJ2-1
D gene: NA
clone size: NA
V gene: TRBV13
CDR3 protein: CASSPRQGGYNEQFF
CDR3 DNA: TGTGCCAGCAGCCCCCGACAGGGAGGATACAATGAGCAGTTCTTC

J gene: TRBJ2-2
D gene: NA
clone size: NA
V gene: TRBV30
CDR3 protein: CAWSVSGTGELFF
CDR3 DNA: TGTGCCTGGAGTGTATCGGGGACCGGGGAGCTGTTTTTT

J gene: TRBJ1-2
D gene: TRBD1
clone size: NA
V gene: TRBV7-9
CDR3 protein: CASSSSGQGAYGYTF
CDR3 DNA: TGTGCCAGCAGCTCCTCGGGACAGGGTGCCTATGGCTACACCTTC

J gene: TRBJ2-5
D gene: TRBD2
clone size: NA
V gene: TRBV4-1
CDR3 protein: CASSRLAGSQETQYF
CDR3 DNA: TGCGCCAGCAGTAGGCTAGCGGGATCACAAGAGACCCAGTACTTC

J gene: TRBJ1-1
D gene: NA
clone size: few
V gene: TRBV19
CDR3 protein: CASSTRVGTEAFF
CDR3 DNA: TGTGCCAGTAGTACTAGGGTCGGCACTGAAGCTTTCTTT

J gene: TRBJ2-7
D gene: NA
clone size: NA
V gene: TRBV5-1
CDR3 protein: CASSRREQGSYEQYF
CDR3 DNA: TGCGCCAGCAGCAGAAGGGAACAGGGCTCCTACGAGCAGTACTTC

J gene: TRBJ2-7
D gene: TRBD1
clone size: NA
V gene: TRBV30
CDR3 protein: CAWSVGQVGEQYF
CDR3 DNA: TGTGCCTGGAGTGTAGGACAGGTTGGCGAGCAGTACTTC

J gene: TRBJ2-1
D gene: TRBD1
clone size: once
V gene: TRBV2
CDR3 protein: CASSADRGSNEQFF
CDR3 DNA: TGTGCCAGCAGCGCGGACAGGGGGTCCAATGAGCAGTTCTTC